These 14 T cell receptor beta chains were sequenced from one sample in a study of T cell responses to AZD1222 COVID-19 vaccine. Assay used: immunoSEQ multiplex PCR; TCRdb lists only in-frame clones, some missing. The data show some 84,000 clones, with 87% seen just once and around a tenth held by the top ten. Sequencing used peripheral blood, obtained 28 days after the second AZD1222 dose. The receptors here all came from an adult who received the AZD1222 COVID-19 vaccine.

V and J are TRBV19 and TRBJ2-3; no reliable D call. Between the trimmed V and J ends, which lost 7 bases and 0 bases, there was a span of 11 bases. The CDR3 extends over 14 amino acids. Germline lookup yields CDR1 LNHDA and CDR2 SQIVND (reference sequence). CDR3 sequence: CASTTLTSTDTQYF. The CDR3 DNA is TGTGCCAGTACGACTCTTACTAGCACAGATACGCAGTATTTT. Complete variable domain (other parts from reference TRBV19 and TRBJ2-3): DGGITQSPKYLFRKEGQNVTLSCEQNLNHDAMYWYRQDPGQGLRLIYYSQIVNDFQKGDIAEGYSVSREKKESFPLTVTSAQKNPTAFYLCASTTLTSTDTQYFGPGTRLTVL.

The rearrangement uses TRBV28 and TRBJ1-1, with 7 bases that match TRBD1. V gave up 5 bases and J gave up 10 bases; unmatched junction bases: 16. Germline V CDR1 and CDR2: MDHEN, SYDVKM. The CDR3 has 15 residues. This CDR3 is CASSPTGAGWRVAFF. CDR3 nucleotide sequence: TGTGCCAGCAGTCCCACAGGGGCTGGGTGGCGGGTAGCTTTCTTT.

CDR3 sequence reads: CASSLGQTYEQYF. CDR3 coding DNA: TGTGCCAGCAGCTTAGGGCAGACCTACGAGCAGTACTTC. The chain employs TRBV13 and TRBJ2-7; the D is unclear. Germline V CDR1 and CDR2: PRHDT, FYEKMQ (reference sequence). CDR3 length: 13 residues. Trimming removed 0 bases at V and 2 bases at J, with 5 bases between. The entire variable domain, with the rest obtained from reference TRBV13 and TRBJ2-7, is as follows: AAGVIQSPRHLIKEKRETATLKCYPIPRHDTVYWYQQGPGQDPQFLISFYEKMQSDKGSIPDRFSAQQFSDYHSELNMSSLELGDSALYFCASSLGQTYEQYFGPGTRLTVT.

As DNA, the CDR3 is TGCGCCAGCAATTCCGGTCAGGTGGCTAATGAAAAACTGTTTTTT. Translation: CASNSGQVANEKLFF. V usage is TRBV5-1 and J usage is TRBJ1-4; D unresolved. V was clipped by 6 bases and J by 3 bases, with 15 bases between them. The CDR3 runs 15 residues. Germline assignment: CDR1 SGHRS and CDR2 YFSETQ.

V gene TRBV18 combines with J gene TRBJ2-2, with a weak D call TRBD2 (5 bases). The germline CDR1 and CDR2 sequences are KGHSH and LQKENI. The CDR3 extends over 17 amino acids. The V and J ends lost 3 bases and 7 bases respectively, with 21 bases between them. CDR3 DNA sequence: TGTGCCAGCTCACCTATTTCAGGCGGGCAGGCCGGCGGGGAGCTGTTTTTT. It codes for CASSPISGGQAGGELFF.

This chain connects TRBV14 to TRBJ1-2; no firm D call. Trimming removed 1 base at V and 7 bases at J, with 19 bases between. The CDR3 consists of 16 residues. The germline gives CDR1 SGHDN, CDR2 FVKESK. The CDR3, as DNA: TGTGCCAGCAGCCAAGCGGTGGGAGGCCTTTGGTTTGGCTACACCTTC. Protein product: CASSQAVGGLWFGYTF.

CDR3 in amino acids: CASSYSTSGGQSSYEQYF. CDR3 nucleotides: TGTGCCAGCAGTTATTCGACTAGCGGGGGCCAAAGCTCCTACGAGCAGTACTTC. The chain has TRBV6-2 or TRBV6-3 and TRBJ2-7; 12 bases fit TRBD2. CDR1 MNHEY and CDR2 SVGEGT come from the germline V gene. The ends lost 3 bases at V and 0 bases at J; junction bases unmatched: 9. The CDR3 length is 18 residues.

This chain links TRBV6-5 with TRBJ2-1; D tentatively reads TRBD1 or TRBD2 (5 bases each). This CDR3 has 15 amino acids. CDR1 and CDR2 from the germline V gene are MNHEY and SVGAGI. The V and J ends lost 6 bases and 4 bases respectively, with 16 bases between them. CDR3 loop: CASSREGRDYNEQFF. The CDR3 DNA sequence: TGTGCCAGCAGCCGGGAAGGCAGGGATTACAATGAGCAGTTCTTC.

The CDR3 spells CASSAGGTGNEQFF. The CDR3, as DNA: TGTGCCAGCAGCGCCGGGGGCACCGGCAATGAGCAGTTCTTC. The chain uses TRBV9 and TRBJ2-1, with D perhaps being TRBD1 or TRBD2 (6 bases each). The length of the CDR3 is 14 residues. The V end lost 3 bases, the J end lost 6 bases, and 13 bases lay between the germline ends. CDR1 is SGDLS, CDR2 YYNGEE, per germline. The whole variable domain, filled in from reference TRBV9 and TRBJ2-1, reads DSGVTQTPKHLITATGQRVTLRCSPRSGDLSVYWYQQSLDQGLQFLIQYYNGEERAKGNILERFSAQQFPDLHSELNLSSLELGDSALYFCASSAGGTGNEQFFGPGTRLTVL.

The V and J genes are TRBV11-3 and TRBJ1-1, with D perhaps TRBD1 (5 bases). V shed 5 bases and J shed 8 bases, with 12 bases lying between them. The CDR3 contains 12 residues. Germline V lookup: CDR1 SGHNT, CDR2 YENEEA. CDR3 amino acids: CASSQRQKEAFF. CDR3 in DNA: TGTGCCAGCAGCCAACGACAGAAAGAAGCTTTCTTT.

The CDR3 sequence: CASSQQGASGYTF. The CDR3 DNA sequence: TGTGCCAGCAGCCAACAGGGGGCAAGTGGCTACACCTTC. The rearrangement uses TRBV7-3 and TRBJ1-2, with 9 bases aligning to TRBD1. The CDR3 length is 13 residues. J gave up 7 bases and V 5 bases, and 5 bases lay outside the gene matches. Germline CDR1 reads SGHTA; CDR2 reads FQGTGA.

A single count supports this clone. The chain is built from TRBV4-2 and TRBJ1-1; tentatively, D is TRBD1 (6 bases). The V gene lost 0 bases and the J gene lost 1 base, with 12 bases spanning the gap. The CDR3 runs 16 residues. The germline V gene has CDR1 LGHNA and CDR2 YNFKEQ. CDR3 sequence reads: CASSQELWGRNTEAFF. The CDR3 region has the DNA TGTGCCAGCAGCCAAGAGTTATGGGGGCGGAACACTGAAGCTTTCTTT.

The J gene is TRBJ2-7, the V gene TRBV5-8; TRBD1 is a possible D gene (6 bases). CDR1 SGHTS and CDR2 YDEGEE come from the germline V gene. Trimming removed 7 bases at V and 1 base at J, with 12 bases between. The CDR3 runs 13 residues. The DNA for the CDR3 is TGTGCCAGCCGAAACAGGGAGTCCTACGAGCAGTACTTC. Translation: CASRNRESYEQYF.

This clone was picked up a small number of times. J is TRBJ2-7 and V is TRBV29-1; the D is unclear. Between the trimmed V and J ends, which lost 4 bases and 2 bases, there was a span of 9 bases. CDR1 and CDR2 from the germline V gene are SQVTM and ANQGSEA. The CDR3 totals 12 residues. CDR3 in amino acids: CSVVLGPYEQYF. The CDR3 nucleotides read TGCAGCGTTGTTTTAGGCCCCTACGAGCAGTACTTC.